The clone carrying this TCR beta chain has a handful of counts. Its antigen is still unknown. Study-wide results and caveats: Tumor-infiltrating Treg TCR alpha and beta sequences overlapped most with tumor naive CD4+ T cells, then blood naive. In terms of TCR gene usage, tumor memory CD4+ T cells clustered together with blood and lymph node memory CD4+ cells, as well as with lymph node naive CD4+ cells.

The germline V gene encodes CDR1 MNHEY and CDR2 SMNVEV (reference sequence). The CDR3 totals 14 residues. V was clipped by 5 bases and J by 4 bases; unmatched bases: 7. Constant-region reverse primers amplified full-length variable regions, followed by semi-nested Nested Universal Primer A PCR. TCRdb analysed the 5' RACE reads with MiXCR anew, one entry per CDR3 protein. The sample shows under 60,000 distinct CDR3 sequences, roughly 28% of them seen only once. Naive CD4+ cells had CD25+ Tregs removed. The source is a female donor with breast cancer. V usage is TRBV27 and J usage is TRBJ1-1; TRBD1 matches 7 bases. Sequencing was done on a sample of naive CD4+ T cells sorted from blood. Subset noted: naive CD4+ T cells, CD4+CD45RA+CD25-. CDR3 protein: CASSVGQVGTEAFF. The CDR3 DNA reads as TGTGCCAGCAGTGTTGGACAGGTGGGCACTGAAGCTTTCTTT.